Following are 18 T cell receptor beta chains from one sample sequenced in a study of blood T cells in healthy people across ages. Together with a sample-barcoded 5' primer, a J-beta primer mix was included in a second PCR lasting roughly 6 to 12 cycles. TCRdb re-called the 5' RACE reads through MiXCR, storing one row per CDR3 protein. The table has around 710,000 distinct CDR3 sequences, around 46% seen once. What was sequenced was blood. The source of these receptors is a woman between 55 and 75 years old in good health.

The rearrangement links TRBV15 to TRBJ2-1; D is ambiguous. Trimming stripped 5 bases from V and 0 bases from J, with 17 bases between. Germline V lookup: CDR1 LNHNV, CDR2 YYDKDF (reference sequence). The CDR3 sequence is 17 residues long. CDR3 bases: TGTGCCACCAGCCCTGCAAGTCGCGTAGACTCCTACAATGAGCAGTTCTTC. Translation gives CATSPASRVDSYNEQFF.

V usage is TRBV27 and J usage is TRBJ2-7, with 12 positions matching TRBD2. Unmatched junction bases numbered 14, after V lost 9 bases and J lost 5 bases. Per the germline V gene, CDR1 is MNHEY and CDR2 is SMNVEV (reference sequence). The CDR3 is 16 residues long. CDR3 in amino acids: CARSPLSSGRADEQYF. CDR3 sequence (DNA): TGTGCCAGGAGTCCCCTCTCTAGCGGGAGGGCCGACGAGCAGTACTTC.

A few counts support this clonotype. V gene TRBV6-2 or TRBV6-3 combines with J gene TRBJ2-7; 7 positions agree with TRBD1. Germline assignment: CDR1 MNHEY and CDR2 SVGEGT. The CDR3 sequence is 13 residues long. V shed 5 bases, J shed 4 bases, and the junction held 5 bases outside the gene matches. CDR3 amino acids: CASSDNRGYEQYF. CDR3 DNA sequence: TGTGCCAGCAGTGACAACAGGGGTTACGAGCAGTACTTC.

Concerning this clonotype: At one of its ends the junction is not consistent with the germline gene, which may arise from a read error. The chain uses TRBV10-3 and TRBJ2-1; D is undetermined. The CDR3 has 16 residues. CDR1 is ENHRY, CDR2 SYGVKD, per germline. The CDR3 here is CAISESTGLSYKEQFF. The DNA for the CDR3 is TGTGCCATCAGTGAGTCAACTGGGCTCTCCTACAAGGAGCAGTTTTTC.

This clonotype was seen a handful of times. V gene TRBV18 combines with J gene TRBJ2-7; 9 nucleotides align to TRBD1. The CDR3 extends over 15 amino acids. Germline V lookup: CDR1 KGHSH, CDR2 LQKENI. Trimming cost V 1 base and J 2 bases; bases outside gene matches: 3. CDR3 amino acids: CASSPRTGATYEQYF. As DNA, the CDR3 is TGTGCCAGCTCACCACGGACAGGGGCTACCTACGAGCAGTACTTC.

The chain combines TRBV6-2 or TRBV6-3 with TRBJ2-5, with 7 bases lining up with TRBD2. The CDR3 length is 13 residues. V was clipped by 8 bases and J by 1 base; unmatched bases: 4. Germline V lookup: CDR1 MNHEY, CDR2 SVGEGT. The CDR3 loop is CASQGLTQETQYF. CDR3 sequence (DNA): TGTGCCAGCCAGGGACTAACCCAAGAGACCCAGTACTTC.

This clonotype was seen just once. The chain combines TRBV30 with TRBJ1-1; D ambiguous. Germline CDR1 and CDR2: GTSNPN and SVGIG (reference sequence). Trimming took off 5 bases at V and 3 bases at J, with 13 bases between the two ends. The CDR3 consists of 13 residues. Written as DNA, the CDR3 is TGTGCCTGGCGTTACGGGGTGGACACTGAAGCTTTCTTT. Translation: CAWRYGVDTEAFF.

The chain employs TRBV20-1 and TRBJ2-1, with 8 bases identical to TRBD2. Germline V lookup: CDR1 DFQATT, CDR2 SNEGSKA (reference sequence). Trimming cost V 3 bases and J 4 bases; bases outside gene matches: 5. This CDR3 has 14 residues. The CDR3 nucleotides read TGCAGTGCTAGTCGTAGCGGGGCTTACAATGAGCAGTTCTTC. Its translation: CSASRSGAYNEQFF.

The rearrangement joins TRBV27 to TRBJ1-2, with unresolved D. The CDR3 consists of 14 residues. Germline-derived CDR1 and CDR2 are MNHEY and SMNVEV (reference sequence). Trimming pared 5 bases from V and 2 bases from J, leaving 12 bases between. CDR3 sequence: CASSGRLSNYGYTF. Here the CDR3 DNA reads TGTGCCAGCAGTGGGAGACTGAGCAACTATGGCTACACCTTC.

The chain links TRBV29-1 to TRBJ2-1; 9 nucleotides match TRBD1. The CDR3 is made up of 18 amino acids. J lost 4 bases, V lost 4 bases, and 17 bases had no gene match. The germline V gene encodes CDR1 SQVTM and CDR2 ANQGSEA. The CDR3, as DNA: TGCAGCGTTGTGGGGGGGGCTTTTGGGACAGGGAGATACAATGAGCAGTTCTTC. Translating gives CSVVGGAFGTGRYNEQFF.

This clonotype was observed a handful of times. The rearrangement uses TRBV9 and TRBJ2-3; 7 bases fit TRBD2. CDR1 and CDR2 from the germline V gene are SGDLS and YYNGEE. V lost 3 bases, J lost 0 bases, and 4 bases stayed unmatched. The CDR3 sequence is 15 residues long. CDR3 amino acids: CASSASGTSTDTQYF. The CDR3 DNA is TGTGCCAGCAGCGCTAGCGGAACAAGCACAGATACGCAGTATTTT.

The chain is built from TRBV7-2 and TRBJ2-7; a weak D match, TRBD2 (7 bases). The CDR3 covers 14 residues. CDR1 is SGHTA and CDR2 is FQGNSA in the germline V gene. V lost 6 bases and J 3 bases, leaving 15 bases between the germline ends. As DNA, the CDR3 is TGTGCCAGCAGGGGGGGGGCGCAAAACTACGAGCAGTACTTC. It specifies CASRGGAQNYEQYF.

The CDR3 nucleotides are TGCGCCAGCAGCCAAGAGGACTTCACCGGGGAGCTGTTTTTT. Its translation is CASSQEDFTGELFF. The V gene is TRBV4-3, the J gene TRBJ2-2; weak D call: TRBD2 (5 bases). This CDR3 is built from 14 residues. Per the germline V gene, CDR1 is LGHNA and CDR2 is YSLEER. The V gene lost 0 bases and the J gene lost 4 bases, with 6 bases spanning the gap.

This clonotype was found many times. V gene TRBV3-1 combines with J gene TRBJ2-1; D ambiguous. This CDR3 has 12 amino acids. V lost 2 bases and J lost 7, with 6 bases in between. Per germline, CDR1 LGHDT and CDR2 YNNKEL (reference sequence). The DNA of the CDR3 is TGTGCCAGCAGCCAACAAGGGAATGAGCAGTTCTTC. Amino acids: CASSQQGNEQFF.

V is TRBV3-1 and J is TRBJ2-4, with D uncertain. This CDR3 region has 12 residues. Germline V gene lookup returns CDR1 LGHDT and CDR2 YNNKEL (reference sequence). V was shortened by 2 bases and J by 7 bases, with 6 bases between the two germline ends. This chain's CDR3 is CASSQYKNIQYF. The CDR3 bases are TGTGCCAGCAGCCAATATAAGAACATTCAGTACTTC.

The CDR3 nucleotides are TGCGCCAGCAGCTTGGGGCAGGGCCAACCTTATAAGCAGTTCTTC. It yields the protein CASSLGQGQPYKQFF. This chain joins TRBV5-1 and TRBJ2-1; D is possibly TRBD1 (5 bases). Per germline, CDR1 SGHRS and CDR2 YFSETQ. The V end lost 0 bases, the J end lost 11 bases, and 18 bases lay between the germline ends. There are 15 residues in the CDR3. Using reference TRBV5-1 and TRBJ2-1 for the parts outside the CDR3, the full variable domain is KAGVTQTPRYLIKTRGQQVTLSCSPISGHRSVSWYQQTPGQGLQFLFEYFSETQRNKGNFPGRFSGRQFSNSRSEMNVSTLELGDSALYLCASSLGQGQPYKQFFGPGTRLTVL.

The chain combines TRBV6-5 with TRBJ2-3; 12 nucleotides agree with TRBD2. CDR3 length: 17 amino acids. Germline trimming cut 4 bases from V and 3 bases from J; bases unmatched to any gene: 8. CDR1 and CDR2 from the germline V gene are MNHEY and SVGAGI. This CDR3 is CASSLLGTSGCTDTQYF. The CDR3 DNA reads TGTGCCAGCAGTTTGCTCGGGACTAGCGGGTGTACAGATACGCAGTATTTT.

On this clonotype: The junction and the germline gene differ at one end; a read error may be behind it. DNA for the CDR3: TGTGCCTGCAGTCCAGCCGGGACTAGGGCCGACGGTGAGCAGTTCTTC. It specifies CACSPAGTRADGEQFF. The chain carries TRBV6-2 or TRBV6-3 and TRBJ2-1; 8 positions agree with TRBD2. This CDR3 is built from 16 residues. Germline values: CDR1 MNHEY, CDR2 SVGEGT.